A selection of T cell receptor beta chains follows, all from one sample in a study of PD-1 blockade in classical Hodgkin lymphoma. Only in-frame clones appear in the TCRdb table, and some are missing; sequencing was by immunoSEQ multiplex PCR. The sample records around 24,000 clones, approximately 67% being singletons. Source: peripheral blood mononuclear cells (PBMCs), taken before the second cycle of nivolumab. These receptors originate from a human donor with classical Hodgkin lymphoma. Both conserved end residues are part of each CDR3. The D gene is left open where the match is weak. Part of the rows lack a size; the others show once, few, many or a class for expanded clones.

J | size | D | V | CDR3 | DNA
TRBJ1-5 | . | TRBD1 | TRBV28 | CASRSGTGGAGQPQHF | TGTGCCAGCAGGTCCGGGACAGGGGGCGCGGGTCAGCCCCAGCATTTT
TRBJ2-5 | once | TRBD1 | TRBV5-1 | CAGSTMDRVGETQYF | TGCGCCGGCAGCACAATGGACAGGGTGGGGGAGACCCAGTACTTC
TRBJ2-7 | . | . | TRBV6-5 | CASSSRHNEQYF | TGTGCCAGCAGTTCAAGACACAACGAGCAGTACTTC
TRBJ1-2 | . | TRBD1 | TRBV5-6 | CASSQTGTGGYGYTF | TGTGCCAGCAGCCAAACCGGGACAGGGGGATATGGCTACACCTTC
TRBJ2-2 | . | TRBD1 | TRBV4-3 | CASSQDRQGWNTGELFF | TGCGCCAGCAGCCAAGATCGACAGGGGTGGAACACCGGGGAGCTGTTTTTT
TRBJ2-3 | . | TRBD1 | TRBV2 | CATQWDRSTDTQYF | TGTGCCACCCAGTGGGACAGATCCACAGATACGCAGTATTTT
TRBJ1-2 | . | . | TRBV13 | CASSYEGGNYGYTF | TGTGCCAGCAGCTACGAAGGCGGAAACTATGGCTACACCTTC
TRBJ2-3 | once | TRBD1 | TRBV5-1 | CASSLVGTGTDTQYF | TGCGCCAGCAGCTTGGTAGGGACAGGGACAGATACGCAGTATTTT
TRBJ2-7 | once | TRBD1 | TRBV28 | CASSSDRVPYEQYF | TGTGCCAGCAGTTCGGACAGGGTCCCCTACGAGCAGTACTTC
TRBJ2-3 | . | . | TRBV28 | CASSYPVWGLDTQYF | TGTGCCAGCAGTTACCCAGTTTGGGGGCTTGATACGCAGTATTTT
TRBJ1-2 | . | . | TRBV5-6 | CASSQMGASANYGHTF | TGTGCCAGCAGCCAAATGGGGGCCTCAGCTAACTATGGCCACACCTTC
TRBJ2-5 | once | . | TRBV7-9 | CASSSGETQYF | TGTGCCAGCAGCTCAGGGGAGACCCAGTACTTC
TRBJ2-5 | . | . | TRBV7-2 | CASSLRLGETQYF | TGTGCCAGCAGCCTCCGACTAGGAGAGACCCAGTACTTC
TRBJ1-5 | . | . | TRBV6-1 | CASSASGHSNQPQHF | TGTGCCAGCAGTGCTTCGGGACACAGCAATCAGCCCCAGCATTTT
TRBJ2-7 | . | . | TRBV21-1 | CATPPGTGIYEQYF | TGTGCCACCCCACCGGGGACCGGTATTTACGAGCAGTACTTC
TRBJ2-7 | . | TRBD1 | TRBV11-1 | CASSFMTGYYEQYF | TGTGCCAGCAGCTTTATGACAGGGTACTACGAGCAGTACTTC
TRBJ1-2 | . | TRBD1 | TRBV5-1 | CASSLPGTGYGYTF | TGCGCCAGCAGCTTGCCCGGGACAGGCTATGGCTACACCTTC
TRBJ2-3 | once | TRBD2 | TRBV5-6 | CASSLGLAAADTQYF | TGTGCCAGCAGCCTCGGACTAGCGGCTGCAGATACGCAGTATTTT
TRBJ2-2 | few | . | TRBV5-6 | CASTLGGAGELFF | TGTGCCAGCACCTTGGGAGGAGCCGGGGAGCTGTTTTTT
TRBJ2-3 | . | TRBD2 | TRBV7-2 | CASSPTSGRGDTQYF | TGTGCCAGCAGCCCGACTAGCGGGAGGGGAGATACGCAGTATTTT
TRBJ2-3 | . | TRBD2 | TRBV18 | CASSPFGGATDTQYF | TGTGCCAGCTCACCGTTCGGGGGGGCCACAGATACGCAGTATTTT
TRBJ1-6 | once | . | TRBV30 | CAWSRGSYNSPLHF | TGTGCCTGGAGCAGGGGTTCCTATAATTCACCCCTCCACTTT
TRBJ2-1 | . | TRBD2 | TRBV13 | CASSLVASGTLERQFF | TGTGCCAGCAGCTTAGTGGCTAGCGGGACCCTTGAGAGGCAGTTCTTC
TRBJ1-2 | . | . | TRBV19 | CASRETTDHYRYRYTF | TGTGCCAGTAGAGAGACCACAGATCACTACCGCTATCGCTACACCTTC
TRBJ2-2 | . | TRBD1 | TRBV7-2 | CASSSTGMNTGELFF | TGTGCCAGCAGCTCGACAGGGATGAACACCGGGGAGCTGTTTTTT
TRBJ2-6 | . | . | TRBV6-5 | CASSYSGSGANVLTF | TGTGCCAGCAGTTACTCCGGGTCTGGGGCCAACGTCCTGACTTTC
TRBJ2-7 | . | . | TRBV5-4 | CASSRDAGLYEQYF | TGTGCCAGCAGCCGGGACGCAGGCCTCTACGAGCAGTACTTC
TRBJ2-1 | . | . | TRBV7-2 | CASSLRGRGTYNEQFF | TGTGCCAGCAGCTTAAGGGGGAGGGGTACTTACAATGAGCAGTTCTTC
TRBJ2-1 | . | . | TRBV11-2 | CASSLEGNEQFF | TGTGCCAGCAGCTTAGAGGGTAATGAGCAGTTCTTC
TRBJ2-3 | . | . | TRBV2 | CASSEGTRVRGTDTQYF | TGTGCCAGCAGTGAAGGGACGAGGGTAAGGGGCACAGATACGCAGTATTTT
TRBJ2-5 | . | TRBD1 | TRBV19 | CASSIEGTAGETQYF | TGTGCCAGTAGTATAGAAGGGACAGCTGGGGAGACCCAGTACTTC
TRBJ1-4 | . | . | TRBV25-1 | CASSEFVGLNEKLFF | TGTGCCAGCAGTGAATTCGTGGGGTTAAATGAAAAACTGTTTTTT
TRBJ2-7 | . | TRBD2 | TRBV19 | CASSINKGTMFHEQYF | TGTGCCAGTAGTATCAATAAGGGGACTATGTTTCACGAGCAGTACTTC
TRBJ1-1 | few | TRBD1 | TRBV29-1 | CSVATGGVTEAFF | TGCAGCGTGGCGACAGGGGGCGTCACTGAAGCTTTCTTT
TRBJ2-1 | few | . | TRBV10-1 | CASSTGSFNEQFF | TGCGCCAGCAGCACAGGGTCTTTCAATGAGCAGTTCTTC
TRBJ2-3 | . | . | TRBV13 | CASSLVIPGGTDTQYF | TGTGCCAGCAGCTTAGTTATCCCAGGGGGCACAGATACGCAGTATTTT
TRBJ1-4 | few | TRBD1 | TRBV5-6 | CASTPRGSNEKLFF | TGTGCCAGCACCCCCAGGGGGTCTAATGAAAAACTGTTTTTT
TRBJ2-1 | once | TRBD2 | TRBV5-1 | CASSPTGGPFDEQFF | TGCGCCAGCAGTCCGACGGGAGGCCCGTTCGATGAGCAGTTCTTC
TRBJ2-7 | medium-sized | . | TRBV25-1 | CASGWTGGEQYF | TGTGCCAGCGGGTGGACTGGAGGGGAGCAGTACTTC
TRBJ2-3 | . | . | TRBV9 | CASSVVLTGTDTQYF | TGTGCCAGCAGCGTAGTCCTGACAGGCACAGATACGCAGTATTTT
TRBJ2-5 | . | . | TRBV5-6 | CASSQIPGHLQETQYF | TGTGCCAGCAGCCAAATTCCGGGACACCTCCAAGAGACCCAGTACTTC
TRBJ2-5 | . | TRBD2 | TRBV5-6 | CASSLVAGGRETQYF | TGTGCCAGCAGCTTGGTGGCGGGGGGCAGGGAGACCCAGTACTTC
TRBJ2-1 | . | TRBD2 | TRBV7-2 | CASSLGGGGAYNEQFF | TGTGCCAGCAGCTTAGGAGGCGGGGGGGCCTACAATGAGCAGTTCTTC
TRBJ2-3 | . | . | TRBV28 | CASSPDGSTDTQYF | TGTGCCAGCAGTCCCGATGGCTCCACAGATACGCAGTATTTT
TRBJ1-5 | . | . | TRBV28 | CASSLGTGNQPQHF | TGTGCCAGCAGTCTCGGGACGGGCAATCAGCCCCAGCATTTT
TRBJ2-2 | . | . | TRBV7-2 | CASSLGAHTGELFF | TGTGCCAGCAGCTTAGGGGCCCACACCGGGGAGCTGTTTTTT
TRBJ1-2 | . | . | TRBV9 | CASSVDSVNYGYTF | TGTGCCAGCAGCGTAGACAGCGTTAACTATGGCTACACCTTC
TRBJ2-5 | medium-sized | . | TRBV6-4 | CASSTLVMLGTQYF | TGTGCCAGCAGCACTTTAGTTATGCTGGGGACCCAGTACTTC
TRBJ1-4 | few | TRBD1 | TRBV10-3 | CAISEIPGQPKGLFF | TGTGCCATCAGTGAGATACCGGGACAGCCAAAGGGACTGTTTTTT
TRBJ2-5 | . | . | TRBV30 | CALMGGQETQYF | TGTGCCTTGATGGGGGGACAAGAGACCCAGTACTTC
TRBJ2-1 | . | TRBD2 | TRBV28 | CASSPSGSYNEQFF | TGTGCCAGCAGTCCTAGCGGCTCCTACAATGAGCAGTTCTTC
TRBJ2-1 | . | TRBD2 | TRBV5-6 | CASSPLAGEYNEQFF | TGTGCCAGCAGCCCATTAGCGGGAGAATACAATGAGCAGTTCTTC